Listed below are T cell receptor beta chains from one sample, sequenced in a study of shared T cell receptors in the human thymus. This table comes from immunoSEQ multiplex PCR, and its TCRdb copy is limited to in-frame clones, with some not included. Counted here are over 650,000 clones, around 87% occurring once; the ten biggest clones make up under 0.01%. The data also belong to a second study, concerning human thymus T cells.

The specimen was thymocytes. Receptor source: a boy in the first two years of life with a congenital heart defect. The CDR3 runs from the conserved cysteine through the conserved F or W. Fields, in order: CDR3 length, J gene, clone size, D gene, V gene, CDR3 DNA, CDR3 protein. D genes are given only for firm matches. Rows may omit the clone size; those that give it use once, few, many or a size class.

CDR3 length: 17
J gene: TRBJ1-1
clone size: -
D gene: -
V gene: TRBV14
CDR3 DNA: TGTGCCAGCAGCCAGCCTGGACAGACTTTGATGAACACTGAAGCTTTCTTT
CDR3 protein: CASSQPGQTLMNTEAFF

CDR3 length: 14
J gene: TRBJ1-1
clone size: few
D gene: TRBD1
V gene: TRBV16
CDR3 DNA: TGTGCCAGCACCCAGACAGGGGGGAACACTGAAGCTTTCTTT
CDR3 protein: CASTQTGGNTEAFF

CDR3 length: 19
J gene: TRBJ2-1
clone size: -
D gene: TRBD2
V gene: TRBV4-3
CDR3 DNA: TGCGCCAGCAGCCAGACGTGGGGACTAGCGGGACCCTCCTACAATGAGCAGTTCTTC
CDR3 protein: CASSQTWGLAGPSYNEQFF

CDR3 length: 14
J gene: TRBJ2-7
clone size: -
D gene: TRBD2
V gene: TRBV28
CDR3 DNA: TGTGCCAGCACTAGCGGGGGACGCGCCTACGAGCAGTACTTC
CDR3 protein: CASTSGGRAYEQYF

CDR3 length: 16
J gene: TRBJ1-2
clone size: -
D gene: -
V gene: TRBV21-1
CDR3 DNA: TGTGCCAGCAGCAAAAAGGGGGAGGGCTCTAACTATGGCTACACCTTC
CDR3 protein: CASSKKGEGSNYGYTF

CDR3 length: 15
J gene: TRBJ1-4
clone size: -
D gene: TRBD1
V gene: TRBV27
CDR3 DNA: TGTGCCAGCAGTTTATCTCCAGGGGGCGAGGTGGGACTGTTTTTT
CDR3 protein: CASSLSPGGEVGLFF

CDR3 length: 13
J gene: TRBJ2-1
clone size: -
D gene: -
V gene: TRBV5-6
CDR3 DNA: TGTGCCAGCAGCTTGCCAGGGGTAGGCGAGCAGTTCTTC
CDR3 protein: CASSLPGVGEQFF

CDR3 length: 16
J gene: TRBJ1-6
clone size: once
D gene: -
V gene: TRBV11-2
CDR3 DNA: TGTGCCAGCAGCTCCCCCCCAGTCAGGATGAATTCACCCCTCCACTTT
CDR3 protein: CASSSPPVRMNSPLHF

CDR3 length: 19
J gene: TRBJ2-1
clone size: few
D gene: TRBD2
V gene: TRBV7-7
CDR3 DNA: TGTGCTAGCAGCCCCAGGACTAGCGGGGGGGCTCCCTCCTACAATGAGCAGTTCTTC
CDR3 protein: CASSPRTSGGAPSYNEQFF

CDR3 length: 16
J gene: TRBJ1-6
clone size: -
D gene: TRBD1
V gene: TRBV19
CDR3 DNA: TGTGCCAGTAGTCCCGCGGACAGGAAAAATAATTCCCCCCTCCACTTT
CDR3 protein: CASSPADRKNNSPLHF

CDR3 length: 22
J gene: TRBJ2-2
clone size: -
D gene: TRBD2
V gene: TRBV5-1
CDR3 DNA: TGCGCCAGCAGCTTGGACGGCCCGGGGGGGGCGAGGTTTCCCTCGAACACCGGGGAGCTGTTTTTT
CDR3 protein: CASSLDGPGGARFPSNTGELFF

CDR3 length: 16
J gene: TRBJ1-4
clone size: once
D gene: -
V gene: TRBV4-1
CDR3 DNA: TGCGCCAGCAGCCAAGTCCCGCGAGGGGGTGGTGAAAAACTGTTTTTT
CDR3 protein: CASSQVPRGGGEKLFF

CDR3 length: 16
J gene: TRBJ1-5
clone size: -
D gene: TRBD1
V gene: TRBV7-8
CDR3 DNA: TGTGCCAGCAGCCAGGACAGGGGGACTAGCAATCAGCCCCAGCATTTT
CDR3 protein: CASSQDRGTSNQPQHF

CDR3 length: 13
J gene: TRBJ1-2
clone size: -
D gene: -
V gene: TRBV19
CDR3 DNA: TGTGCCAGTAGTATGGGCAGTAACTATGGCTACACCTTC
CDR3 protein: CASSMGSNYGYTF

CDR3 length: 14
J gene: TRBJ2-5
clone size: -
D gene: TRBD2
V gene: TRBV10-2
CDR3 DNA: TGCGCCAGCAGCCAAACGGGGGGACAAGAGACCCAGTACTTC
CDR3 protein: CASSQTGGQETQYF

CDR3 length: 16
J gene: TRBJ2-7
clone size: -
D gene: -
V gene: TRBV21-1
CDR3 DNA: TGTGCCTCCGCCCGGGACAGAGAGCTTAATGGGTACGAGCAGTACTTC
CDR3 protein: CASARDRELNGYEQYF

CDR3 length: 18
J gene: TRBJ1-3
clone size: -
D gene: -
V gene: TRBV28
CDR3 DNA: TGTGCCAGCAGCTTAGACAGTGTCTCAGGTCTCGATGGAAACACCATATATTTT
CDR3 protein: CASSLDSVSGLDGNTIYF

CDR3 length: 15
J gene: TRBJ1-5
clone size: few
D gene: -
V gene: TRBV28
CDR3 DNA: TGTGCCAGCAGTCCCGCCAGGGAGGTCAATCAGCCCCAGCATTTT
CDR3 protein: CASSPAREVNQPQHF

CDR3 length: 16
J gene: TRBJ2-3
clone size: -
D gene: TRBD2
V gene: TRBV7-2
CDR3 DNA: TGTGCCAGCAGCTCTAACGGGGCGGGAGCTGCAGATACGCAGTATTTT
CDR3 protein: CASSSNGAGAADTQYF

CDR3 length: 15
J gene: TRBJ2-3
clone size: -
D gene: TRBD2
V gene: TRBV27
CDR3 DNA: TGTGCCAGCAGATCAAGCGGGAGGGACACAGATACGCAGTATTTT
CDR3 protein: CASRSSGRDTDTQYF

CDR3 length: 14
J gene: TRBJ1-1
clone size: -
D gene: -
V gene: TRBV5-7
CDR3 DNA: TGTGCCCCCCCCGCCGGGGGGGGAAACACTGAAGCTTTCTTT
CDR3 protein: CAPPAGGGNTEAFF

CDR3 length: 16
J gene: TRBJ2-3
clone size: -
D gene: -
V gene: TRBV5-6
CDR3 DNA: TGTGCCAGCAGCCTACCACTGGCGGCCCGCACAGATACGCAGTATTTT
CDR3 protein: CASSLPLAARTDTQYF